This entry concerns a single T cell receptor (beta chain). The data are from a study of blood T cell repertoires in COVID-19. About the research overall: COVID-19 samples collected from the United States, Italy and Spain covered acute and convalescent phases. PBMCs, B-cell-depleted T cells, or T cells provided the cDNA or gDNA that made up the material.

Authors' data handling: Amplifying reference gene primers gave estimates of nucleated cell counts. Sequenced by immunoSEQ multiplex PCR; TCRdb stores in-frame clones only, minus some. From that table come the V and J calls and clone size; the DNA was used to work out D and trimming. The sample yields about 300,000 clones, around 88% seen once. The source material was peripheral blood. This sequence was found in a young woman who had recovered from COVID-19.

The CDR3 region has the DNA TGCGCCAGCAGCGTGGACAGAGGGTCCCAAGAGACCCAGTACTTC. Its protein product is CASSVDRGSQETQYF. This chain links TRBV5-1 with TRBJ2-5, with D tentatively TRBD1 (6 bases). Germline CDR1 reads SGHRS; CDR2 reads YFSETQ. The CDR3 spans 15 residues. V was clipped by 4 bases and J by 1 base, with 14 bases between them.